A selection of T cell receptor beta chains follows, all from one sample in a study of molecular identifiers for immune sequencing clone quantification. TCRdb used MiXCR to reprocess the PCR reads, holding one entry per CDR3 protein. The table shows approximately 550,000 distinct CDR3 sequences, with about 20% occurring only once. The sequenced material came from naive CD8+ T cells from blood, with Jurkat cell RNA spiked in. The receptor source for this set is a human donor in good health. Some libraries in this study had Jurkat cell RNA spiked in. CDR3s include the opening cysteine and the closing phenylalanine or tryptophan. The D gene is left open where the match is weak. Size values are once, few and many counts, or a class for expanded clones, and some rows have none.

v_call	clone_size	j_call	d_call	cdr3_aa	cdr3_nt
TRBV5-1	many	TRBJ2-7	.	CASSLVPGPSYEQYF	TGCGCCAGCAGCTTGGTTCCGGGGCCCTCCTACGAGCAGTACTTC
TRBV7-9	few	TRBJ2-1	.	CASTIAIPGQFF	TGTGCCAGCACCATCGCTATCCCTGGGCAGTTCTTC
TRBV4-3	.	TRBJ2-7	TRBD2	CASSQEASGRYEQYF	TGCGCCAGCAGCCAAGAAGCTAGCGGTCGCTACGAGCAGTACTTC
TRBV5-3	.	TRBJ2-5	TRBD2	CASSLAGSYQETQHF	TGTGCCAGCTCCCTAGCGGGGTCGTACCAAGAGACCCAGCACTTC
TRBV24-1	many	TRBJ2-2	.	CATSDPTTGSGELFF	TGTGCCACCAGTGATCCCACCACGGGGTCCGGGGAGCTGTTTTTT
TRBV9	many	TRBJ1-1	.	CASSVGVGTEAFF	TGTGCCAGCAGCGTGGGCGTCGGCACTGAAGCTTTCTTT
TRBV6-6	many	TRBJ2-7	.	CASSPLDEYEQYF	TGTGCCAGCAGCCCCCTCGACGAGTACGAGCAGTACTTC
TRBV20-1	.	TRBJ2-5	TRBD1	CSARTTGTGETQYF	TGCAGTGCTAGAACCACCGGGACAGGGGAGACCCAGTACTTC
TRBV3-1	.	TRBJ1-6	TRBD1	CASTQNVPVQGAYNSPLHF	TGTGCCAGCACCCAAAACGTACCCGTACAGGGGGCATATAATTCACCCCTCCACTTT
TRBV30	.	TRBJ2-7	.	CAWTPGPREYEQYF	TGTGCCTGGACCCCCGGGCCGAGGGAATACGAGCAGTACTTC
TRBV4-1	.	TRBJ1-5	.	CASSQELGYLEGNQPQHF	TGCGCCAGCAGCCAAGAATTGGGGTACCTGGAAGGCAATCAGCCCCAGCATTTT
TRBV9	few	TRBJ1-2	.	CASSVDHGEDYGYTF	TGTGCCAGCAGCGTAGATCACGGAGAGGACTATGGCTACACCTTC
TRBV7-2	few	TRBJ2-1	.	CASSLFWESSYNEQFF	TGTGCCAGCAGCTTATTCTGGGAGAGCTCCTACAATGAGCAGTTCTTC
TRBV9	few	TRBJ2-7	TRBD1	CASSVGQGTAYEQYF	TGTGCCAGCAGCGTAGGACAGGGTACCGCCTACGAGCAGTACTTC
TRBV27	many	TRBJ1-2	.	CASSFEGTYGYTF	TGTGCCAGCAGTTTTGAGGGGACCTATGGCTACACCTTC
TRBV20-1	few	TRBJ2-3	TRBD2	CSARDTLAGGPLVTDTQYF	TGCAGTGCTAGAGATACACTAGCGGGGGGGCCATTGGTCACAGATACGCAGTATTTT
TRBV15	many	TRBJ2-7	.	CATSDIYEQYF	TGTGCCACCAGCGACATCTACGAGCAGTACTTC
TRBV9	.	TRBJ1-1	TRBD1	CARSHSPTEGGAEAFF	TGCGCCCGCAGCCATTCCCCGACAGAAGGGGGCGCGGAAGCTTTCTTT
TRBV4-2	many	TRBJ2-7	.	CASSQAPGSYEQYF	TGTGCCAGCAGCCAAGCACCCGGGAGCTACGAGCAGTACTTC
TRBV6-2/TRBV6-3	.	TRBJ2-1	.	CASSLLLVDEQFF	TGTGCCAGCAGTCTCCTATTAGTCGATGAGCAGTTCTTC
TRBV4-1	.	TRBJ1-2	.	CASSQDRDPFYGYTF	TGCGCCAGCAGCCAAGATCGGGACCCCTTCTATGGCTACACCTTC
TRBV6-2/TRBV6-3	.	TRBJ2-2	TRBD2	CDSSSMGLAGEDGELFF	TGTGACAGCAGTTCGATGGGACTAGCGGGAGAGGACGGGGAGCTGTTTTTT
TRBV28	.	TRBJ1-2	TRBD1	CASSGDSNYGYTF	TGTGCCAGCAGTGGGGACAGTAATTATGGCTACACCTTC
TRBV29-1	many	TRBJ1-1	.	CSVGANTEAFF	TGCAGCGTTGGGGCAAACACTGAAGCTTTCTTT
TRBV12-3/TRBV12-4	many	TRBJ2-2	TRBD1	CASSPMTGGPANTGELFF	TGTGCCAGCAGCCCAATGACAGGGGGCCCTGCGAACACCGGGGAGCTGTTTTTT
TRBV7-9	.	TRBJ2-1	TRBD1	CASSPRKSGGKSYNEQFF	TGTGCCAGCAGCCCCAGAAAGTCAGGGGGCAAGTCCTACAATGAGCAGTTCTTC